This entry features one TCR beta chain sequence. Its specificity is unknown. The data belong to a study of OX40 agonist ivuxolimab in advanced cancers. In the study overall: The mean age was around 56 years, ranging from about 23 to 79, with more than 70% of participants male. Regarding the study as a whole: At 0.1 to 3.0 mg/kg and by week 6, CD4+ and CD8+ T cells in the blood had expanded clonally. Among the least clonally expanded were partial responders at 0.1-3.0 mg/kg. Averaging showed that CD8+ T cells had more expanded clones than CD4+ did.

Only in-frame clones appear in the TCRdb table, and some are missing; sequencing was by immunoSEQ multiplex PCR. Of 35,000 to 45,000 clones detected, roughly 91% appear once; the ten largest clones hold around 13%. The V gene's germline CDR1 is MGHRA and CDR2 YSYEKL. The CDR3 spans 15 residues. V was pared by 4 bases and J by 6 bases, with 11 bases of the junction left unmatched. This clonotype was sampled from an adult with an advanced solid tumor such as melanoma, head and neck, liver or kidney cancer. Material: CD4+ or CD8+ T cells sorted from blood, obtained in a trial of the OX40 agonist ivuxolimab. This rearrangement joins TRBV4-1 to TRBJ2-7; 8 positions match TRBD2. For the CDR3, the DNA is TGCGCCAGCAGCCTCCTCCAGGGACTAGGCTCCGAGCAGTACTTC. It codes for CASSLLQGLGSEQYF.